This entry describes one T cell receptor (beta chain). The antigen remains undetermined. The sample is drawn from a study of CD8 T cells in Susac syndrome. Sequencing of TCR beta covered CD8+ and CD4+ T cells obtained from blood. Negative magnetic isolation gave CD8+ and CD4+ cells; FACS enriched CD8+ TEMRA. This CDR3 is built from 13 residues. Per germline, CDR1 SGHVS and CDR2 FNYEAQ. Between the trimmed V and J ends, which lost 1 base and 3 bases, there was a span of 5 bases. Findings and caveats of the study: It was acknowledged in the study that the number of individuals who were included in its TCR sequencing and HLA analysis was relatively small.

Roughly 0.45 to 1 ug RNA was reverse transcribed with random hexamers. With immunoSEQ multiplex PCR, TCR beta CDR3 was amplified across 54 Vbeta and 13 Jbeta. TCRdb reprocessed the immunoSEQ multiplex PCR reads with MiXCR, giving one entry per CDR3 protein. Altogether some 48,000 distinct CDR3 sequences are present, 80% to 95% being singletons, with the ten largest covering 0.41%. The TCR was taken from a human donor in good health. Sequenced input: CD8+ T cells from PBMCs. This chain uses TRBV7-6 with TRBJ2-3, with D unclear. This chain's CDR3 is CASSLEPTDTQYF. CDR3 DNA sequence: TGTGCCAGCAGCTTAGAGCCAACAGATACGCAGTATTTT.